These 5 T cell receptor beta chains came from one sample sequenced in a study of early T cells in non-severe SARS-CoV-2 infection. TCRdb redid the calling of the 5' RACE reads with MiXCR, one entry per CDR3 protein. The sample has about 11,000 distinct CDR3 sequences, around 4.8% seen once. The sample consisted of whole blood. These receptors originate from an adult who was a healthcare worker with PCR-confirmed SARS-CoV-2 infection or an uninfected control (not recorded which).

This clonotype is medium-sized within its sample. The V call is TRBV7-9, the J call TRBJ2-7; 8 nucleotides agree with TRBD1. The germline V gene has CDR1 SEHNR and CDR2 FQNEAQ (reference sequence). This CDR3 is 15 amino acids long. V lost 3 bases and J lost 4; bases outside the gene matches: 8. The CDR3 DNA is TGTGCCAGCAGCTTCCAGGGGGCCGTTCCATACGAGCAGTACTTC. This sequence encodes CASSFQGAVPYEQYF.

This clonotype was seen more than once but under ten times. The CDR3 DNA is TGCAGTGCATCGGACCTTACCTACGAGCAGTACTTC. Translated, it gives CSASDLTYEQYF. The rearrangement uses TRBV20-1 and TRBJ2-7; D is unclear. Germline CDR1 DFQATT, CDR2 SNEGSKA (reference sequence). CDR3 length equals 12 residues. Trimming pared 6 bases from V and 2 bases from J, leaving 11 bases between.

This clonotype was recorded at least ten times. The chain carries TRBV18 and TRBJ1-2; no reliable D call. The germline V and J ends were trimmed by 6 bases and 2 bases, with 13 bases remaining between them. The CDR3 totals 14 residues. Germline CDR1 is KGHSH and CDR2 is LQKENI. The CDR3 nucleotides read TGTGCCAGCTCTCCCTCTACTGCCAACTATGGCTACACCTTC. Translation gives CASSPSTANYGYTF.

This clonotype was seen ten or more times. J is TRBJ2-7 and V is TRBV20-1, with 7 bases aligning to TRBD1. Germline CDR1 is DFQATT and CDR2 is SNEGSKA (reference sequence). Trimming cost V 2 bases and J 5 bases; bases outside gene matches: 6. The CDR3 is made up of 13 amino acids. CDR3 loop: CSARKQGVNEQYF. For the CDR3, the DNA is TGCAGTGCTAGAAAGCAGGGGGTAAACGAGCAGTACTTC.

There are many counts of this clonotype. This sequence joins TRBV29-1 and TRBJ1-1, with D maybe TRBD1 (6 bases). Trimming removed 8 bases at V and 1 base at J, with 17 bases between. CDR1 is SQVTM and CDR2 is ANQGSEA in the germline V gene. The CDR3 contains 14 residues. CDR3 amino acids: CSTRTGTSNTEAFF. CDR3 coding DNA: TGCAGCACTCGAACCGGGACATCGAACACTGAAGCTTTCTTT. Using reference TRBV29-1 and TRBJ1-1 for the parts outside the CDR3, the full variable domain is SAVISQKPSRDICQRGTSLTIQCQVDSQVTMMFWYRQQPGQSLTLIATANQGSEATYESGFVIDKFPISRPNLTFSTLTVSNMSPEDSSIYLCSTRTGTSNTEAFFGQGTRLTVV.